One and the same sample provided the 21 T cell receptor beta chains below, sequenced in a study of T cell repertoires in cytomegalovirus infection. TCRdb reprocessed the reads with MiXCR, giving one entry per CDR3 protein. Of more than 150,000 distinct CDR3 sequences in the sample, roughly a fifth were seen once. Sequenced material: PBMCs. These receptors were obtained from a human donor in good health (CMV status not recorded). Some clones in this sample may be carry-over from other donors' samples.

The chain recombines TRBV4-1 with TRBJ1-5; maybe TRBD1 (6 bases). From germline, CDR1 is MGHRA and CDR2 YSYEKL. The ends were cut back, 1 base at V and 0 bases at J, with 16 bases in the middle. CDR3 size: 18 residues. The DNA for the CDR3 is TGCGCCAGCAGCCAAGTTTCAGGACAGAAAATTAGCAATCAGCCCCAGCATTTT. Its translation is CASSQVSGQKISNQPQHF.

This clonotype was found many times. The chain recombines TRBV7-2 with TRBJ2-1; D call uncertain. V was cut by 1 base and J by 15 bases, with 16 bases left in between. This CDR3 is built from 13 residues. The germline V gene encodes CDR1 SGHTA and CDR2 FQGNSA. The CDR3 region has the DNA TGTGCCAGCAGCTTAGTCGGCTCGTCAAGTGCGTTCTTC. Translating gives CASSLVGSSSAFF.

V and J are TRBV20-1 and TRBJ2-5; 7 bases agree with TRBD2. Germline V gene lookup returns CDR1 DFQATT and CDR2 SNEGSKA (reference sequence). Trimming at V came to 1 base and at J to 0 bases, leaving 5 bases not matched to a gene. This CDR3 has 15 amino acids. Here the CDR3 DNA reads TGCAGTGCTAGAGGTTCGCTAGCGGACCAAGAGACCCAGTACTTC. This gives the protein CSARGSLADQETQYF.

V gene TRBV7-8 combines with J gene TRBJ2-1; 7 bases line up with TRBD2. Unmatched junction bases numbered 3, after V lost 8 bases and J lost 5 bases. The CDR3 is 12 amino acids. Germline V gives CDR1 SGHVS, CDR2 FQNEAQ. CDR3 DNA: TGTGCCAGCGGGAGGGGCAACAATGAGCAGTTCTTC. Its protein is CASGRGNNEQFF.

This chain links TRBV20-1 with TRBJ2-2, with 8 bases lining up with TRBD2. The CDR3 runs 14 residues. The germline CDR1 and CDR2 sequences are DFQATT and SNEGSKA (reference sequence). Trimming took 1 base from V and 6 from J; bases not matched to a gene: 4. CDR3 nucleotides: TGCAGTGCTAGAGTTCGGGGGGGAGCCGGGGAGCTGTTTTTT. Translating gives CSARVRGGAGELFF.

There are many counts of this clonotype. The chain combines TRBV7-2 with TRBJ1-3; D gene unclear. Germline V gene sequence: CDR1 SGHTA, CDR2 FQGNSA. Deletions cut 5 bases from V and 4 bases from J, with 9 bases between. CDR3 length: 13 amino acids. CDR3: CASSPQLGNTIYF. The CDR3, as DNA: TGTGCCAGCAGCCCTCAATTGGGAAACACCATATATTTT.

Only a few counts were recorded for this clonotype. The J gene is TRBJ2-7, the V gene TRBV7-2, with 10 bases identical to TRBD2. J lost 6 bases, V lost 1 base, and 6 bases had no gene match. The CDR3 sequence is 15 residues long. Germline V lookup: CDR1 SGHTA, CDR2 FQGNSA. The CDR3 nucleotides read TGTGCCAGCAGCTTAGTAACAGCGGGAGGGAGCGAGCAGTACTTC. Encoded protein: CASSLVTAGGSEQYF.

This clonotype occurred a few times. V is TRBV4-3 and J is TRBJ1-4, with TRBD1 matching over 8 bases. V was clipped by 0 bases and J by 1 base; unmatched bases: 4. Germline V gene lookup returns CDR1 LGHNA and CDR2 YSLEER. The CDR3 length is 17 residues. This CDR3 reads CASSQEWTGITNEKLFF. The CDR3 nucleotides read TGCGCCAGCAGCCAAGAGTGGACAGGGATAACTAATGAAAAACTGTTTTTT.

In this sample, this clonotype turned up once. The chain links TRBV6-2 or TRBV6-3 to TRBJ2-7, with D possibly matching TRBD1 (5 bases). The V end was cut by 4 bases, the J end by 5 bases, with 18 bases between. This CDR3 is 15 amino acids long. The germline gives CDR1 MNHEY, CDR2 SVGEGT. The CDR3 coding sequence is TGTGCCAGCAGTTCCCTGGACACGGTAGAGGACGAGCAGTACTTC. Translated: CASSSLDTVEDEQYF.

The V gene is TRBV6-2 or TRBV6-3, the J gene TRBJ1-5; the D gene is possibly TRBD1 (6 bases). The CDR3 sequence is 13 residues long. Germline V gene data show CDR1 as MNHEY and CDR2 as SVGEGT. The V end lost 5 bases, the J end lost 7 bases, and 12 bases lay between the germline ends. CDR3 in amino acids: CASSPGGHQPQHF. DNA for the CDR3: TGTGCCAGCAGTCCCGGGGGGCACCAGCCCCAGCATTTT.

J is TRBJ1-6 and V is TRBV6-5; the match to TRBD1 covers 7 bases. Losses at the gene ends were 2 bases for V and 9 bases for J; bases not matched to a gene: 7. CDR1 and CDR2 from the germline V gene are MNHEY and SVGAGI. The CDR3 contains 15 residues. In nucleotides, the CDR3 is TGTGCCAGCAGTTACGTCAGGGGGAATGGTTCACCCCTCCACTTT. This gives the protein CASSYVRGNGSPLHF.

Many counts were recorded for this clonotype. This chain links TRBV7-6 with TRBJ2-7; maybe TRBD1 (5 bases). CDR3 length: 16 amino acids. CDR1 and CDR2 (germline): SGHVS, FNYEAQ. Trimming took 5 bases from V and 0 from J, leaving 17 bases between them. The CDR3 DNA follows: TGTGCCAGCAGCCTATCCCCAGGGTATAACTCCTACGAGCAGTACTTC. Its protein is CASSLSPGYNSYEQYF.

The V gene is TRBV6-1, the J gene TRBJ1-3; D remains unclear. CDR1 MNHNS and CDR2 SASEGT come from the germline V gene. The CDR3 is made up of 16 amino acids. Trimming cost V 4 bases and J 0 bases, with 13 bases left between them. CDR3 in amino acids: CASSVAGLSSGNTIYF. The CDR3 DNA reads TGTGCCAGCAGTGTGGCAGGTCTCAGCTCTGGAAACACCATATATTTT.

The V gene is TRBV6-5, the J gene TRBJ2-5; D gene ambiguous. Trimming removed 0 bases at V and 5 bases at J, with 10 bases between. Germline V CDR1 and CDR2: MNHEY, SVGAGI. The CDR3 contains 14 residues. The CDR3 DNA reads TGTGCCAGCAGTTACTCAGGGCCTCGGGAGACCCAGTACTTC. Its translation is CASSYSGPRETQYF.

This clonotype showed up many times. The CDR3 region is CASSLEGQRGDPRGTQYF. The DNA for the CDR3 is TGTGCCAGCAGCTTAGAGGGTCAGCGGGGAGACCCCCGGGGTACGCAGTATTTT. J is TRBJ2-3 and V is TRBV11-2; 7 positions agree with TRBD2. Germline CDR1 reads SGHAT; CDR2 reads FQNNGV. The CDR3 consists of 18 residues. V was pared by 0 bases and J by 8 bases, with 17 bases of the junction left unmatched.

This clonotype was seen ten or more times. The chain combines TRBV7-9 with TRBJ2-1; D is unclear. Germline values: CDR1 SEHNR, CDR2 FQNEAQ (reference sequence). V lost 3 bases, J lost 2 bases, and 11 bases lay in between. This CDR3 spans 15 amino acids. As DNA, the CDR3 is TGTGCCAGCAGCTTGGTAGCCGGTCCCTACAATGAGCAGTTCTTC. Protein product: CASSLVAGPYNEQFF. Supplemented by reference TRBV7-9 and TRBJ2-1, the full variable domain reads DTGVSQNPRHKITKRGQNVTFRCDPISEHNRLYWYRQTLGQGPEFLTYFQNEAQLEKSRLLSDRFSAERPKGSFSTLEIQRTEQGDSAMYLCASSLVAGPYNEQFFGPGTRLTVL.

There are many counts of this clonotype. Here the CDR3 reads CASSFLSPGQKLNIQYF. Here the CDR3 DNA reads TGTGCCAGCAGTTTTTTGAGTCCGGGACAGAAATTAAACATTCAGTACTTC. The J gene is TRBJ2-4, the V gene TRBV28; 7 bases are shared with TRBD1. J gave up 6 bases and V 3 bases, and 14 bases lay outside the gene matches. This CDR3 has 17 residues. Germline V CDR1 and CDR2: MDHEN, SYDVKM.

The J gene is TRBJ2-7, the V gene TRBV7-8; 9 nucleotides line up with TRBD1. The germline V gene has CDR1 SGHVS and CDR2 FQNEAQ. There are 14 residues in the CDR3. Unmatched junction bases numbered 5, after V lost 1 base and J lost 7 bases. CDR3: CASSLDDRGGEQYF. The CDR3 region has the DNA TGTGCCAGCAGCTTAGATGACAGGGGGGGTGAGCAGTACTTC.

V is TRBV2 and J is TRBJ1-4; D remains unclear. The CDR3 sequence is 14 residues long. Trimming pared 7 bases from V and 0 bases from J, leaving 9 bases between. CDR1 SNHLY and CDR2 FYNNEI come from the germline V gene. CDR3 amino acids: CASNILTTNEKLFF. In DNA, the CDR3 is TGTGCCAGCAATATCCTTACAACTAATGAAAAACTGTTTTTT.

This clonotype appeared many times. This sequence joins TRBV7-2 and TRBJ2-1; the D is unclear. In germline, CDR1 is SGHTA, CDR2 FQGNSA. The CDR3 extends over 13 amino acids. V lost 5 bases and J lost 2, with 7 bases in between. The CDR3 reads CASSLHPYNEQFF. CDR3 nucleotides: TGTGCCAGCAGCCTACACCCCTACAATGAGCAGTTCTTC.

This clonotype has just a few counts. The rearrangement joins TRBV28 to TRBJ2-7; D might be TRBD1 (6 bases). V dropped 6 bases and J dropped 6 bases, with 21 bases sitting between them. This CDR3 is 15 amino acids long. Germline CDR1 is MDHEN and CDR2 is SYDVKM. The CDR3 DNA sequence: TGTGCCAGCAGCCTCTCGGACAGACATAAACTCGAGCAGTACTTC. Its translation is CASSLSDRHKLEQYF.